This T cell receptor (beta chain) is from a study of cytomegalovirus exposure and HLA in healthy donors. Findings and caveats of the study: Associated with HLA alleles at 0.05 false discovery rate in a later analysis were around 15,000 TCR beta sequences. Later examination showed HLA-associated TCR beta chains had greater clonal expansion than equally common others.

With V trimmed by 1 base and J by 4 bases, 3 bases remained unmatched. Germline CDR1 is SGHTS and CDR2 is YDEGEE. This CDR3 is 14 amino acids long. PCR amplification relied on 60 Vbeta primers (plus 13 Jbeta primers). TCRdb's table, derived via immunoSEQ multiplex PCR, lists solely in-frame clones and lacks some. The sample records over 150,000 clones, about 80% being singletons. On this clone: Its antigen remains unknown.

The sequencing sample was made of PBMCs. J is TRBJ2-5 and V is TRBV5-8; 8 bases align to TRBD1. The sequence came from a man between 18 and 29 years old in good health and CMV-seronegative. The CDR3 DNA reads as TGTGCCAGCAGCTTGCCAGGGGGCTTAGAGACCCAGTACTTC. It encodes CASSLPGGLETQYF.